The 20 T cell receptor beta chains in this list originate from one sample, sequenced in a study of blood T cell repertoires in COVID-19. TCRdb's copy holds only in-frame clones and misses some; the assay was immunoSEQ multiplex PCR. Among roughly 120,000 clones listed, approximately 80% were seen once. The specimen was peripheral blood. All receptors come from a woman of 80 years or more with active or convalescent COVID-19.

This clone has more than one count but fewer than ten. The chain links TRBV27 to TRBJ1-1; D is unclear. The CDR3 is made up of 14 amino acids. CDR1 and CDR2 (germline): MNHEY, SMNVEV (reference sequence). V shed 4 bases and J shed 4 bases, with 13 bases lying between them. DNA of the CDR3: TGTGCCAGCAGTTACAGACTCCGGGGCACTGAAGCTTTCTTT. Residues: CASSYRLRGTEAFF.

The chain has TRBV5-1 and TRBJ2-7; 10 nucleotides agree with TRBD1. Germline V gives CDR1 SGHRS, CDR2 YFSETQ. V shed 4 bases, J shed 3 bases, and the junction held 10 bases outside the gene matches. The CDR3 spans 16 residues. The CDR3 region has the DNA TGCGCCAGCAGCGCCCTCGGGACAGGGGTAAGCTACGAGCAGTACTTC. Translating gives CASSALGTGVSYEQYF.

V gene TRBV11-2 combines with J gene TRBJ2-5, with D perhaps TRBD1 (6 bases). V dropped 5 bases and J dropped 0 bases, with 13 bases sitting between them. Germline values: CDR1 SGHAT, CDR2 FQNNGV. This CDR3 is 15 amino acids long. The CDR3 loop reads CASSTLRTDQETQYF. The CDR3 nucleotides read TGTGCCAGCAGCACACTACGGACAGACCAAGAGACCCAGTACTTC.

This chain uses TRBV10-3 with TRBJ2-6, with 8 bases aligning to TRBD1. CDR1 ENHRY and CDR2 SYGVKD come from the germline V gene. J lost 3 bases, V lost 10 bases, and 5 bases had no gene match. The CDR3 extends over 14 amino acids. Here the CDR3 reads CASTGGGGANVLTF. CDR3 bases: TGTGCCAGCACAGGGGGTGGTGGGGCCAACGTCCTGACTTTC.

The chain recombines TRBV24-1 with TRBJ2-1; a possible D gene is TRBD1 (6 bases). CDR3 length equals 14 residues. CDR1 is KGHDR, CDR2 SFDVKD, per germline. Trimming pared 6 bases from V and 2 bases from J, leaving 10 bases between. DNA of the CDR3: TGTGCCACCAGTATTACAGGGACCTACAATGAGCAGTTCTTC. Translating gives CATSITGTYNEQFF.

The chain uses TRBV9 and TRBJ2-2, with a weak D call TRBD1 (5 bases). This CDR3 is built from 16 residues. Trimming took off 3 bases at V and 7 bases at J, with 19 bases between the two ends. Germline CDR1 reads SGDLS; CDR2 reads YYNGEE. The CDR3 sequence is CASSGLGQGMGGELFF. Written as DNA, the CDR3 is TGTGCCAGCAGCGGTTTGGGGCAGGGAATGGGCGGGGAGCTGTTTTTT.

The chain employs TRBV7-9 and TRBJ1-1; D is possibly TRBD1 (5 bases). The CDR3 runs to 15 residues. V was clipped by 2 bases and J by 3 bases, with 13 bases between them. CDR1 and CDR2 from the germline V gene are SEHNR and FQNEAQ (reference sequence). The CDR3 loop reads CASSLSPGVDTEAFF. As DNA, the CDR3 is TGTGCCAGCAGCTTATCCCCGGGGGTCGACACTGAAGCTTTCTTT.

The rearrangement uses TRBV19 and TRBJ2-1; TRBD2 might be the D (5 bases). V lost 4 bases and J 9 bases, leaving 10 bases between the germline ends. Germline V gives CDR1 LNHDA, CDR2 SQIVND (reference sequence). CDR3 length: 12 residues. The CDR3 nucleotides read TGTGCCAGTAGTACAGGACTGAGTGAGCAGTTCTTC. It is translated as CASSTGLSEQFF.

The genes are TRBV3-1 (or the pseudogene TRBV3-2) and TRBJ2-2; TRBD2 aligns across 9 bases. Germline CDR1 LGHDT, CDR2 YNNKEL (reference sequence). Trimming took 4 bases from V and 4 from J; bases not matched to a gene: 1. CDR3 size: 14 residues. CDR3 loop: CASSRRGGTGELFF. CDR3 nucleotide sequence: TGTGCCAGCAGCCGGCGGGGGGGCACCGGGGAGCTGTTTTTT.

The V call is TRBV5-1, the J call TRBJ2-1, with D perhaps matching TRBD2 (6 bases). Trimming removed 8 bases at V and 3 bases at J, with 18 bases between. This CDR3 contains 15 residues. CDR1 is SGHRS and CDR2 is YFSETQ in the germline V gene. The CDR3 here is CASNLAGTLYNEQFF. Here the CDR3 DNA reads TGCGCCAGTAATTTGGCGGGAACCCTCTACAATGAGCAGTTCTTC.

V gene TRBV3-1 (or the pseudogene TRBV3-2) combines with J gene TRBJ1-1; TRBD1 might be the D (5 bases). The CDR3 covers 14 residues. V dropped 4 bases and J dropped 0 bases, with 9 bases sitting between them. The germline V gene has CDR1 LGHDT and CDR2 YNNKEL (reference sequence). The CDR3 loop reads CASSPGQMNTEAFF. DNA of the CDR3: TGTGCCAGCAGCCCCGGACAAATGAACACTGAAGCTTTCTTT.

This chain links TRBV18 with TRBJ1-2; D might be TRBD1 (6 bases). Trimming pared 9 bases from V and 7 bases from J, leaving 18 bases between. The CDR3 extends over 13 amino acids. Germline V gene sequence: CDR1 KGHSH, CDR2 LQKENI. The CDR3 loop reads CASLNGGQTGYTF. The CDR3 coding sequence is TGTGCCAGTCTAAACGGGGGGCAGACTGGCTACACCTTC.

This chain links TRBV3-1 (or the pseudogene TRBV3-2) with TRBJ2-3; 14 bases align to TRBD2. The CDR3 totals 17 residues. V lost 6 bases, J lost 3 bases, and 8 bases stayed unmatched. Germline V gene sequence: CDR1 LGHDT, CDR2 YNNKEL (reference sequence). CDR3 sequence reads: CASSPARLAGGTDTQYF. CDR3 DNA sequence: TGTGCCAGCAGTCCCGCCCGACTAGCGGGAGGGACAGATACGCAGTATTTT.

The V gene is TRBV5-1, the J gene TRBJ2-7; 11 positions match TRBD1. Germline CDR1 SGHRS, CDR2 YFSETQ. Trimming took 4 bases from V and 3 from J; bases not matched to a gene: 6. The length of the CDR3 is 15 residues. CDR3 sequence reads: CASSSGTGGNYEQYF. The CDR3 DNA follows: TGCGCCAGCAGCAGTGGGACAGGGGGAAACTACGAGCAGTACTTC.

The chain recombines TRBV11-2 with TRBJ2-3, with 13 bases fitting TRBD2. Germline V gene lookup returns CDR1 SGHAT and CDR2 FQNNGV. Unmatched junction bases numbered 13, after V lost 5 bases and J lost 2 bases. This CDR3 region has 19 residues. The CDR3 here is CASSRGPGLAGIHTDTQYF. The DNA for the CDR3 is TGTGCCAGCAGCAGGGGACCGGGACTAGCGGGAATTCACACAGATACGCAGTATTTT.

The chain employs TRBV27 and TRBJ1-2, with unresolved D. The ends were cut back, 0 bases at V and 3 bases at J, with 5 bases in the middle. Germline V lookup: CDR1 MNHEY, CDR2 SMNVEV (reference sequence). The CDR3 length is 13 residues. CDR3 DNA: TGTGCCAGCAGTTTATCTTCGGACTATGGCTACACCTTC. Protein sequence: CASSLSSDYGYTF.

The chain couples TRBV6-5 to TRBJ2-1, with TRBD2 matching 13 bases. The CDR3 is 15 amino acids. Germline CDR1 and CDR2: MNHEY and SVGAGI. V shed 6 bases, J shed 5 bases, and the junction held 4 bases outside the gene matches. The CDR3 here is CASRRGTSGNNEQFF. CDR3 coding DNA: TGTGCCAGCAGACGCGGGACTAGCGGGAACAATGAGCAGTTCTTC.

This rearrangement joins TRBV18 to TRBJ2-7, with 10 bases matching TRBD2. Germline assignment: CDR1 KGHSH and CDR2 LQKENI. The V gene end was trimmed by 4 bases and the J gene end by 0 bases; junction bases not matched to a gene: 3. CDR3 length: 15 amino acids. The CDR3 protein is CASSRASGSSYEQYF. In DNA, the CDR3 is TGTGCCAGCTCACGGGCTAGCGGGAGCTCCTACGAGCAGTACTTC.

The sample holds a few counts of this clone. The V and J genes are TRBV7-2 and TRBJ1-4, with a possible D match to TRBD1 (5 bases). Per germline, CDR1 SGHTA and CDR2 FQGNSA. The V and J ends lost 5 bases and 8 bases respectively, with 15 bases between them. This CDR3 is 14 amino acids long. CDR3 coding DNA: TGTGCCAGCAGCCTCTGGGGGGGAGGCGAAAAACTGTTTTTT. Amino acids: CASSLWGGGEKLFF.

The CDR3 protein is CASSQDFPRHRQGSGNTIYF. In DNA, the CDR3 is TGCGCCAGCAGCCAAGACTTCCCGAGACATAGACAGGGTTCTGGAAACACCATATATTTT. The genes are TRBV4-1 and TRBJ1-3; 7 bases are shared with TRBD1. This CDR3 is built from 20 residues. Germline V gene data show CDR1 as MGHRA and CDR2 as YSYEKL. J lost 1 base, V lost 0 bases, and 15 bases had no gene match.